This T cell receptor beta chain comes out of a study of blood T cell repertoires in COVID-19. Overall study context: Spain, Italy and the United States supplied samples that represented acute and convalescent COVID-19. Sample material is recorded as cDNA or gDNA derived from T cells, B-cell-depleted T cells, or PBMCs.

How the authors handled the data: Reference gene primers were amplified, and this amplification served to estimate nucleated cell counts. Assay: immunoSEQ multiplex PCR; the TCRdb copy retains only in-frame clones and omits some. That table furnishes V, J and clone size, whereas the DNA furnished D and trimming. The sample shows about 400,000 clones, about 86% of them seen only once. The germline CDR1 and CDR2 sequences are MNHEY and SVGAGI. CDR3 length: 14 amino acids. Trimming stripped 8 bases from V and 7 bases from J, with 17 bases between. The chain uses TRBV6-5 and TRBJ1-4; D is unresolved. The TCR sequence derives from a woman aged 60-70 years with COVID-19, enrolled during active disease. Sequenced input: peripheral blood. CDR3 in amino acids: CASSGGNQREKLFF. The CDR3 DNA follows: TGTGCCAGCTCAGGAGGAAACCAGCGTGAAAAACTGTTTTTT.